These T cell receptor beta chains were read from a single sample in a study of blood T cells in healthy people across ages. One entry per CDR3 protein results from TCRdb running MiXCR on the 5' RACE reads. The sample includes some 1.6 million distinct CDR3 sequences, roughly a third seen only once; the top ten take roughly 12%. The sample taken for sequencing was blood. The receptors here all came from a woman in her thirties in good health. Each CDR3 is given with its conserved first and last residue. A D gene is named only where the DNA matches it firmly. Clone sizes are given selectively: once, few, many, or a class where the clone is expanded.

size,J,V,D,CDR3,DNA
few,TRBJ2-7,TRBV2,TRBD2,CASRPTSGAYEQYF,TGTGCCAGCAGGCCTACTAGCGGAGCCTACGAGCAGTACTTC
.,TRBJ1-2,TRBV4-1,.,CASSPSEQGGYGYTF,TGCGCCAGCAGCCCGTCAGAACAGGGTGGCTATGGCTACACCTTC
.,TRBJ2-6,TRBV3-1,.,CASSRGQTYSGANVLTF,TGTGCCAGCAGCCGCGGACAGACTTACTCTGGGGCCAACGTCCTGACTTTC
few,TRBJ2-1,TRBV2,TRBD2,CASSDLAGGLPEEQFF,TGTGCCAGCAGTGACCTAGCGGGGGGGCTTCCGGAAGAGCAGTTCTTC
few,TRBJ2-3,TRBV7-9,TRBD2,CASSFIAGATDTQYF,TGTGCCAGCAGCTTCATAGCGGGAGCAACAGATACGCAGTATTTT
few,TRBJ2-1,TRBV5-6,TRBD2,CASTGQAGGPVNEQFF,TGTGCCAGCACCGGACAGGCGGGAGGGCCGGTCAATGAGCAGTTCTTC
.,TRBJ2-7,TRBV15,TRBD1,CATSSRQGGTYEQYF,TGTGCCACCAGCAGCCGACAGGGGGGAACCTACGAGCAGTACTTC
few,TRBJ1-1,TRBV29-1,TRBD1,CSGEEGAGTEAFF,TGCAGCGGGGAAGAGGGGGCAGGAACTGAAGCTTTCTTT
few,TRBJ1-1,TRBV15,.,CATSRGHMNTEAFF,TGTGCCACCAGCAGAGGACATATGAACACTGAAGCTTTCTTT
few,TRBJ2-1,TRBV7-8,.,CASSFIFPDGQFF,TGTGCCAGCAGCTTCATTTTCCCCGATGGGCAGTTCTTC
few,TRBJ2-1,TRBV9,TRBD2,CASSVAGDPGGNEQFF,TGTGCCAGCAGCGTAGCCGGGGACCCCGGGGGGAATGAGCAGTTCTTC
few,TRBJ2-1,TRBV11-2,TRBD2,CASSLDPLAGPSNEQFF,TGTGCCAGCAGCTTAGATCCGCTAGCGGGGCCTTCGAATGAGCAGTTCTTC
.,TRBJ2-6,TRBV20-1,.,CSAHGGGSGANVLTF,TGCAGTGCCCACGGGGGTGGCTCTGGGGCCAACGTCCTGACTTTC
.,TRBJ2-6,TRBV6-5,.,CASSWTDSGANVLTF,TGTGCCAGCAGTTGGACAGACTCTGGGGCCAACGTCCTGACTTTC
few,TRBJ2-7,TRBV6-5,.,CASSYSGLSFSYEQYF,TGTGCCAGCAGTTACTCCGGACTGTCCTTTTCCTACGAGCAGTACTTC
.,TRBJ2-3,TRBV6-6,TRBD2,CASSYRGGTQYF,TGTGCCAGCAGTTACCGGGGGGGTACGCAGTATTTT
few,TRBJ1-3,TRBV4-1,.,CASSQNTAAGNTIYF,TGCGCCAGCAGCCAAAACACAGCGGCTGGAAACACCATATATTTT
.,TRBJ1-2,TRBV20-1,TRBD1,CSWSDREPCYGYTF,TGCAGTTGGAGCGACAGGGAGCCCTGCTATGGCTACACCTTC
many,TRBJ2-7,TRBV4-1,.,CASSQGTASRQYF,TGCGCCAGCAGCCAAGGGACAGCCTCTCGTCAGTACTTC
few,TRBJ2-2,TRBV4-1,TRBD1,CASRESPGQASTGELFF,TGCGCCAGCAGGGAGTCACCCGGACAGGCAAGCACCGGGGAGCTGTTTTTT
many,TRBJ2-3,TRBV29-1,.,CSVVRALTDTQYF,TGCAGCGTTGTCAGGGCCCTCACAGATACGCAGTATTTT
.,TRBJ2-6,TRBV2,.,CASRDDWIGSGANVLTF,TGTGCCAGCAGGGACGACTGGATTGGCTCTGGGGCCAACGTCCTGACTTTC
.,TRBJ1-2,TRBV6-2/TRBV6-3,TRBD1,CASSYEGQGIYGYTF,TGTGCCAGCAGTTACGAGGGACAGGGAATCTATGGCTACACCTTC
.,TRBJ2-1,TRBV11-2,TRBD2,CASSPPALAGDGNEQFF,TGTGCCAGCAGCCCCCCAGCGCTAGCGGGAGATGGGAATGAGCAGTTCTTC
.,TRBJ2-1,TRBV20-1,TRBD1,CSAIDRGGIMSYNEQFF,TGCAGTGCTATAGATCGAGGGGGCATCATGTCCTACAATGAGCAGTTCTTC
few,TRBJ2-1,TRBV7-9,.,CASSPPGYSGPYNEQFF,TGTGCCAGCAGCCCCCCTGGATACAGCGGCCCTTACAATGAGCAGTTCTTC
many,TRBJ1-2,TRBV27,.,CASSFLPGDDYGYTF,TGTGCCAGCAGTTTTCTGCCAGGGGATGACTATGGCTACACCTTC
many,TRBJ2-1,TRBV29-1,TRBD1,CSAVASNTDRGFYNEQFF,TGCAGCGCTGTGGCGTCCAATACAGACAGGGGTTTCTACAATGAGCAGTTCTTC
.,TRBJ2-7,TRBV28,TRBD2,CASSLSGKASGSPYEQYF,TGTGCCAGCAGTTTATCCGGCAAGGCTAGCGGGAGTCCCTACGAGCAGTACTTC
few,TRBJ1-2,TRBV12-3/TRBV12-4,.,CASSLGPVGGHGYTF,TGTGCCAGCAGTTTAGGCCCTGTGGGGGGCCATGGCTACACCTTC
.,TRBJ2-3,TRBV6-5,TRBD2,CASSYVGASGRNTQYF,TGTGCCAGCAGTTACGTCGGGGCTAGCGGGCGGAATACGCAGTATTTT